This TCR beta chain was found in a study of tumor and adjacent non-tumor tissue in lung cancer. Background on the study: Histology: about a dozen adenocarcinoma, a couple of squamous cell carcinoma, 1 small cell lung cancer. On average, productive TCRbeta reads reached about 4.17 million per sample.

A modified ARM-PCR protocol with three rounds of nested PCR amplified TCRbeta. Each CDR3 protein gets one entry after TCRdb re-called the multiplex PCR reads with MiXCR. The table includes about 80,000 distinct CDR3 sequences, approximately 80% detected once. A remark on this clonotype: Its matching antigen is unknown. One end of the junction varies from germline; a read error may be responsible.

General study points: Top 100 clones took a larger repertoire share in normal lung. Shorter survival was associated with higher TCR diversity in tumors.

The CDR3 has 16 amino acids. This sample's RNA came from whole unsorted tissue. The normal lung tissue was taken more than 3 cm from the tumor edge. The sample comprised distant non-tumor lung tissue. The origin of this receptor is a man in his 60s with non-small cell lung cancer. The J gene is TRBJ2-3, the V gene TRBV12-3 or TRBV12-4, with TRBD1 matching 7 bases. This CDR3 is CGSSRRQTGFADTQYF. The DNA of the CDR3 is TGTGGCAGCAGTCGCCGACAGACAGGGTTCGCAGATACGCAGTATTTT.